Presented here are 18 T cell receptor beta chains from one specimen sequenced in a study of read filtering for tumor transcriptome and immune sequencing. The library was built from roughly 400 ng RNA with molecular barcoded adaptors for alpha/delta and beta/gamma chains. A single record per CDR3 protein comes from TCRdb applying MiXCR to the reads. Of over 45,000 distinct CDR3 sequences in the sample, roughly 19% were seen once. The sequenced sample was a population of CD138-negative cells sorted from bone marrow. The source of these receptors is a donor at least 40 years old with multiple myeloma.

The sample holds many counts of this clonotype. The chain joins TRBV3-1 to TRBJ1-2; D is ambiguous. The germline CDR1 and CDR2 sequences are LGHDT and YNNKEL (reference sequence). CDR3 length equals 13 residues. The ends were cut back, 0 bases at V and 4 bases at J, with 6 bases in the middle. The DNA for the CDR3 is TGTGCCAGCAGCCAAGATCGAGCCTATGGCTACACCTTC. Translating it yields CASSQDRAYGYTF.

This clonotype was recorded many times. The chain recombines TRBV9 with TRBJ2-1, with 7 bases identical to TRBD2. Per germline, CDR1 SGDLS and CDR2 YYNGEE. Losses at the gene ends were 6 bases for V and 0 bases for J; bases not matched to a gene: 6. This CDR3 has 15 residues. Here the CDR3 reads CASTPGGSSYNEQFF. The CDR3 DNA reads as TGTGCCAGCACCCCTGGCGGGAGCTCCTACAATGAGCAGTTCTTC.

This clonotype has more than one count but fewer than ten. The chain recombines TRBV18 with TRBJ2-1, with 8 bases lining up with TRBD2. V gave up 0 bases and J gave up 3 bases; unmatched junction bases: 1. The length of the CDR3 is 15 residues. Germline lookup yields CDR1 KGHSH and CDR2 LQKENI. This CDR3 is CASSPPSGGYNEQFF. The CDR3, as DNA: TGTGCCAGCTCACCACCCAGCGGGGGCTACAATGAGCAGTTCTTC. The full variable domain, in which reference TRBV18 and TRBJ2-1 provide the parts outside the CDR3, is NAGVMQNPRHLVRRRGQEARLRCSPMKGHSHVYWYRQLPEEGLKFMVYLQKENIIDESGMPKERFSAEFPKEGPSILRIQQVVRGDSAAYFCASSPPSGGYNEQFFGPGTRLTVL.

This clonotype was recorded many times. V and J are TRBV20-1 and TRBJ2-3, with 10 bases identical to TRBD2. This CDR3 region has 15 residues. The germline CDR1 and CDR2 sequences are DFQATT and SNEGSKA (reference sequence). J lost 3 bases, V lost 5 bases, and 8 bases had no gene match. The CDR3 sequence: CSARLAGEGTDTQYF. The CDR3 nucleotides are TGCAGTGCTCGACTAGCGGGCGAGGGGACAGATACGCAGTATTTT.

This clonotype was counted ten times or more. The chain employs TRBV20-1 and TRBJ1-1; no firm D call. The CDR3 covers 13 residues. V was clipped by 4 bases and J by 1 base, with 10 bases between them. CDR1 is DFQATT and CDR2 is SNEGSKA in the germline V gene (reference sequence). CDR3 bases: TGCAGTGCTAAAGACACACAGAACACTGAAGCTTTCTTT. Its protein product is CSAKDTQNTEAFF.

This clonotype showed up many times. The CDR3 region is CASSLVIQGQETQYF. DNA for the CDR3: TGTGCCAGCAGCTTGGTAATACAGGGCCAAGAGACCCAGTACTTC. The chain is built from TRBV5-4 and TRBJ2-5, with a weak D call TRBD1 (6 bases). V dropped 0 bases and J dropped 1 base, with 10 bases sitting between them. CDR3 length equals 15 residues. In germline, CDR1 is SGHNT, CDR2 YYREEE (reference sequence).

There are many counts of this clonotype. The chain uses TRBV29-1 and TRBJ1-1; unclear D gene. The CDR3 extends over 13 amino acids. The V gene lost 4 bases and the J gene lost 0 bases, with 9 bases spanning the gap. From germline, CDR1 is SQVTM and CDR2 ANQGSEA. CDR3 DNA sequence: TGCAGCGTTGGAACAGTCATGAACACTGAAGCTTTCTTT. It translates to CSVGTVMNTEAFF.

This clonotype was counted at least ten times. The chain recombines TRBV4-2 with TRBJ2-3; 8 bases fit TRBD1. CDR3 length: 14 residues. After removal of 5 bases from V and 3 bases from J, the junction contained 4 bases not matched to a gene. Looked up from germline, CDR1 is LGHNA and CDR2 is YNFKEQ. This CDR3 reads CASSGTGVTDTQYF. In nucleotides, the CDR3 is TGTGCCAGCAGCGGGACAGGAGTGACAGATACGCAGTATTTT.

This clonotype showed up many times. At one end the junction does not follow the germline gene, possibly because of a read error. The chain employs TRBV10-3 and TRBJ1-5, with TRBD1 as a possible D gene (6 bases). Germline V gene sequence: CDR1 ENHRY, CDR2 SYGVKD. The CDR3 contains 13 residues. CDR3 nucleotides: TGTGCCATCAGTGAGTCTTGGGACATCGGGTACTACTTT. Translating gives CAISESWDIGYYF.

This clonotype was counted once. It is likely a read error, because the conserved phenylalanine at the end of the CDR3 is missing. This CDR3 reads CASNSPPSSYEQYS. The CDR3 DNA is TGTGCCAGCAATTCCCCCCCCTCTTCTTACGAGCAGTACTCC. V is TRBV28 and J is TRBJ2-7; D is unclear. The germline V gene encodes CDR1 MDHEN and CDR2 SYDVKM. This CDR3 has 14 amino acids. Between the trimmed V and J ends, which lost 7 bases and 4 bases, there was a span of 17 bases.

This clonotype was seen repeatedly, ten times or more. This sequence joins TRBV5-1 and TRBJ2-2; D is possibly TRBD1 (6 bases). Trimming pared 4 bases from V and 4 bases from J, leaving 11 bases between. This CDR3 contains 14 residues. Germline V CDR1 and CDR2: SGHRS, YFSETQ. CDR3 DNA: TGCGCCAGCAGCGGACAGTGGGGCACCGGGGAGCTGTTTTTT. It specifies CASSGQWGTGELFF. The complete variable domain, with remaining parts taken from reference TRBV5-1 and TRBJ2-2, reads KAGVTQTPRYLIKTRGQQVTLSCSPISGHRSVSWYQQTPGQGLQFLFEYFSETQRNKGNFPGRFSGRQFSNSRSEMNVSTLELGDSALYLCASSGQWGTGELFFGEGSRLTVL.

CDR3 region: CASSESGTNEKLFF. CDR3 coding DNA: TGTGCCAGCAGTGAATCCGGGACAAATGAAAAACTGTTTTTT. The chain joins TRBV6-1 to TRBJ1-4; tentative D call: TRBD1 (6 bases). V lost 2 bases and J lost 5, with 9 bases in between. There are 14 residues in the CDR3. CDR1 MNHNS and CDR2 SASEGT come from the germline V gene.

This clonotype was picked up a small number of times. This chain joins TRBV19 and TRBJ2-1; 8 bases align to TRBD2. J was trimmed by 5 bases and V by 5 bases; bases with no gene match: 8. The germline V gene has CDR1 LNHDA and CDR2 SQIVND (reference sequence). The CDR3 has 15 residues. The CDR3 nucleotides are TGTGCCAGTAGTCCCCGGACTAGCAGCCACAATGAGCAGTTCTTC. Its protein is CASSPRTSSHNEQFF.

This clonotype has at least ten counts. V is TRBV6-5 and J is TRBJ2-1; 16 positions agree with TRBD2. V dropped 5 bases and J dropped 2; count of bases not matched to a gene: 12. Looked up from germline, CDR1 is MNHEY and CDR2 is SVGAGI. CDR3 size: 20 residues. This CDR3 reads CASSHGTSGRAFVAYNEQFF. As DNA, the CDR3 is TGTGCCAGCAGTCATGGGACTAGCGGGAGGGCCTTCGTAGCCTACAATGAGCAGTTCTTC.

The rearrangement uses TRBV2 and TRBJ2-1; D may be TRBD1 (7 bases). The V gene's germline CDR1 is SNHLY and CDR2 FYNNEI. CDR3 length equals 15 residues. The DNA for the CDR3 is TGTGCTAGCTGGGACAATCAGGGGGGTCACAATGAGCAGTTCTTC. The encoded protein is CASWDNQGGHNEQFF.

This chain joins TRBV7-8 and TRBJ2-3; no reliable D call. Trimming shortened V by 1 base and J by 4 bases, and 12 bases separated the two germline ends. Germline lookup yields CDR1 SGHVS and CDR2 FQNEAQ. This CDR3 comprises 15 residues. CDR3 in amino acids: CASSLGVVRPDTQYF. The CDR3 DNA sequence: TGTGCCAGCAGCTTAGGGGTGGTTCGGCCAGATACGCAGTATTTT.

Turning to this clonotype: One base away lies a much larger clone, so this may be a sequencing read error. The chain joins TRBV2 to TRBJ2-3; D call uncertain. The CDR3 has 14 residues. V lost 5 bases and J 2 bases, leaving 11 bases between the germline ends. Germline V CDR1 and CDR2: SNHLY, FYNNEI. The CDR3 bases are TGTGCCAGCAGTAGGATGACCTCCACAGATACGCAGTATTTT. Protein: CASSRMTSTDTQYF.

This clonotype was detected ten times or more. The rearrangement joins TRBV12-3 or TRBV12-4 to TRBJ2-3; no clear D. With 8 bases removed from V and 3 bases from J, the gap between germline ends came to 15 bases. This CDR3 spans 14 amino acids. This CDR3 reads CASRLSEVTDTQYF. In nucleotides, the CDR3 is TGTGCCAGCCGATTATCTGAGGTTACAGATACGCAGTATTTT.